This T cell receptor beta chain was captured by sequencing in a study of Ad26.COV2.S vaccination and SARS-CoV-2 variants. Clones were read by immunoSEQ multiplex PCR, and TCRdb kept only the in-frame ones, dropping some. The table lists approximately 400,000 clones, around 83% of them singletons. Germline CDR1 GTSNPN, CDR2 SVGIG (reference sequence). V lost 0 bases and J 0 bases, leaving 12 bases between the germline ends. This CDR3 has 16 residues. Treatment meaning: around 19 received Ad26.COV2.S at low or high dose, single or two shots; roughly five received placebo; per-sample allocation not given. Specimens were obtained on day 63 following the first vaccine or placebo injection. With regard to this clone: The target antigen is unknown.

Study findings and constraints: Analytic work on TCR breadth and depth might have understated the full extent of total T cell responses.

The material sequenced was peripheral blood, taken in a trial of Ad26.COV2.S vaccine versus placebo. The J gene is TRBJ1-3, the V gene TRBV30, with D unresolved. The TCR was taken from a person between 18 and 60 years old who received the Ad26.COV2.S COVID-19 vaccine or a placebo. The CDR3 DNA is TGTGCCTGGAGTGTTTCGAGGAGCCCCTCTGGAAACACCATATATTTT. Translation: CAWSVSRSPSGNTIYF.